This T cell receptor beta chain was obtained from a study of T cells in Graves' hyperthyroidism and ophthalmopathy. About the research overall: Initial diagnosis, before any treatment, was when peripheral blood was collected.

Germline V CDR1 and CDR2: MDHEN, SYDVKM. The CDR3 loop spans 14 amino acids. Trimming pared 6 bases from V and 0 bases from J, leaving 12 bases between. TCR beta CDR3 regions were amplified from RNA transcripts. HTBI primers drove first-round RT-PCR of the TCR CDR3. In TCRdb, the multiplex PCR reads were re-called with MiXCR into one record per CDR3 protein. The data hold around 500,000 distinct CDR3 sequences, with about 16% observed a single time. This clonotype appeared many times. This clonotype originated in a woman aged 25 to 39 with Graves' ophthalmopathy. Sequences were obtained from blood. V gene TRBV28 combines with J gene TRBJ2-7, with no clear D. The CDR3 sequence is CASRLTASSYEQYF. CDR3 coding DNA: TGTGCCAGCAGATTGACGGCGAGCTCCTACGAGCAGTACTTC.